The present TCR beta chain was sequenced within a study of T cells in Graves' hyperthyroidism and ophthalmopathy. Study observations and caveats: Patients with ophthalmopathy were separated from those with stable hyperthyroidism by a 13 V-J model. Most clonotypes expanded in thyroid above 0.001 were likewise present in blood.

It was RNA transcripts that yielded the amplified TCR beta CDR3 regions. The HTBI primer set was used in a first-round RT-PCR of the TCR CDR3. One entry per CDR3 protein, called by TCRdb with MiXCR from the multiplex PCR reads. Of approximately 610,000 distinct CDR3 sequences in the sample, over 12% were seen once. This clonotype was picked up many times. Its matching antigen is unknown. V dropped 3 bases and J dropped 0; count of bases not matched to a gene: 1. Germline CDR1 and CDR2: LNHDA and SQIVND (reference sequence). The CDR3 sequence is 15 residues long. The origin of this receptor is a woman aged 40-49 years with Graves' ophthalmopathy. The sequenced sample consisted of blood. The V and J genes are TRBV19 and TRBJ2-3; 9 bases are shared with TRBD1. CDR3 loop: CASSMTGGSTDTQYF. CDR3 DNA sequence: TGTGCCAGTAGTATGACAGGGGGTAGCACAGATACGCAGTATTTT.